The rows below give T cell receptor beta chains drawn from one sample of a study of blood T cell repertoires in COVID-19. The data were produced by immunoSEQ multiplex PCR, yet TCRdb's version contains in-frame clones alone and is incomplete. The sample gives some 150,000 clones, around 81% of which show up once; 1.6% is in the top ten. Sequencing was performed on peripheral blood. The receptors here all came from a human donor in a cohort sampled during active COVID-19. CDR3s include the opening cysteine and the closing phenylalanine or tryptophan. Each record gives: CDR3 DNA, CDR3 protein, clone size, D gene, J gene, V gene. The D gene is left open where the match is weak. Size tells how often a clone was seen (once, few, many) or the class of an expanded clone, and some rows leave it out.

DNA: TGTGCCAGCAGCTTAGATGCGGGAGCAGAGACCCAGTACTTC; CDR3: CASSLDAGAETQYF; size: .; D: TRBD2; J: TRBJ2-5; V: TRBV7-2
DNA: TGCGCCAGCAGCTCGTCCGGGACAGGGGGCACAGATACGCAGTATTTT; CDR3: CASSSSGTGGTDTQYF; size: .; D: TRBD1; J: TRBJ2-3; V: TRBV4-3
DNA: TGTGCCAGCAGCCAAGATTCGGGGTCGGATGAGCAGTTCTTC; CDR3: CASSQDSGSDEQFF; size: few; D: .; J: TRBJ2-1; V: TRBV3-1/TRBV3-2
DNA: TGTGCCATCAGTGAGTCGAAGGCTAGCGGAAAAGAGACCCAGTACTTC; CDR3: CAISESKASGKETQYF; size: .; D: TRBD2; J: TRBJ2-5; V: TRBV10-3
DNA: TGTGCCAGCAGACTAGCGGGAGGTGTGTACAATGAGCAGTTCTTC; CDR3: CASRLAGGVYNEQFF; size: .; D: TRBD2; J: TRBJ2-1; V: TRBV7-3
DNA: TGTGCCAGCAGTTGGGACAGTTCTTCGAACACTGAAGCTTTCTTT; CDR3: CASSWDSSSNTEAFF; size: .; D: TRBD1; J: TRBJ1-1; V: TRBV28
DNA: TGTGCCAGCAGTTGGGCGGGAGGAGCAGATACGCAGTATTTT; CDR3: CASSWAGGADTQYF; size: once; D: TRBD2; J: TRBJ2-3; V: TRBV6-6
DNA: TGCGCCAGCAGCTTGGCAGGGGGCGTCGCAACTAATGAAAAACTGTTTTTT; CDR3: CASSLAGGVATNEKLFF; size: .; D: TRBD1; J: TRBJ1-4; V: TRBV5-1
DNA: TGTGCCAGCAGCTTTATGGTCCAAGCGGGAAACACCATATATTTT; CDR3: CASSFMVQAGNTIYF; size: .; D: .; J: TRBJ1-3; V: TRBV5-6
DNA: TGTGCCAGCAGCGTAGGGGGAGGGACTTATAGCACAGATACGCAGTATTTT; CDR3: CASSVGGGTYSTDTQYF; size: .; D: TRBD2; J: TRBJ2-3; V: TRBV9
DNA: TGCGCCAGCAGCTTGACTAGCGGGAGCCCCCCAGATACGCAGTATTTT; CDR3: CASSLTSGSPPDTQYF; size: .; D: TRBD2; J: TRBJ2-3; V: TRBV5-1
DNA: TGTGCCAGCGGCCAAGCAGGGGCTGGGGCCAACGTCCTGACTTTC; CDR3: CASGQAGAGANVLTF; size: .; D: .; J: TRBJ2-6; V: TRBV6-2/TRBV6-3
DNA: TGTGCCAGCAGTGGGGGTAGCGGGAGTAATGAGCAGTTCTTC; CDR3: CASSGGSGSNEQFF; size: few; D: TRBD2; J: TRBJ2-1; V: TRBV2
DNA: TGTGCCAGCAGGGGACTCACTGAAGCTTTCTTT; CDR3: CASRGLTEAFF; size: .; D: .; J: TRBJ1-1; V: TRBV28
DNA: TGTGCCAGCAGTGGGACAAAAGGGGATACGCAGTATTTT; CDR3: CASSGTKGDTQYF; size: .; D: .; J: TRBJ2-3; V: TRBV2
DNA: TGTGCCAGCAGCCGTAGCGGGAGGGCCTTCGACGAGCAGTACTTC; CDR3: CASSRSGRAFDEQYF; size: .; D: TRBD2; J: TRBJ2-7; V: TRBV7-3
DNA: TGTGCCAGCAGACCGACTAGCGGGAGCTCCTACAATGAGCAGTTCTTC; CDR3: CASRPTSGSSYNEQFF; size: once; D: TRBD2; J: TRBJ2-1; V: TRBV5-4
DNA: TGTGCCAGCAGCAAAGGAGGGTCGGGACAGGGATTAATAGTTCGAGAGACCCAGTACTTC; CDR3: CASSKGGSGQGLIVRETQYF; size: .; D: .; J: TRBJ2-5; V: TRBV21-1
DNA: TGTGCCAGCAGCTCCGGGGACCGCGGGATCACAGATACGCAGTATTTT; CDR3: CASSSGDRGITDTQYF; size: once; D: .; J: TRBJ2-3; V: TRBV28
DNA: TGTGCCAGCAGCTACAACAGGGGTAATTCACCCCTCCACTTT; CDR3: CASSYNRGNSPLHF; size: .; D: TRBD1; J: TRBJ1-6; V: TRBV7-3
DNA: TGTGCCAGCAGCTTAGTACTAGCGGGACCCCAAGAGACCCAGTACTTC; CDR3: CASSLVLAGPQETQYF; size: many; D: TRBD2; J: TRBJ2-5; V: TRBV7-3
DNA: TGTGCCAGCAGCTTATATCCCCCCCGACCTAGGAATGAGCAGTTCTTC; CDR3: CASSLYPPRPRNEQFF; size: once; D: .; J: TRBJ2-1; V: TRBV7-2